One sample yielded the 20 T cell receptor beta chains listed below, sequenced in a study of blood T cells in healthy people across ages. A sample-barcoded 5' primer and a J-beta primer mix were used in a second PCR of roughly 6 to 11 cycles. TCRdb analysed the 5' RACE reads with MiXCR anew, one entry per CDR3 protein. Among 1.5 million or so distinct CDR3 sequences listed, about 42% were seen once. The sample taken for sequencing was blood. The receptors here all came from a woman aged 18 to 35 in good health.

This chain uses TRBV6-2 or TRBV6-3 with TRBJ2-7; D may be TRBD1 or TRBD2 (5 bases each). Germline assignment: CDR1 MNHEY and CDR2 SVGEGT. The CDR3 length is 16 residues. V gave up 5 bases and J gave up 6 bases, with 23 bases separating them. The CDR3: CASSTLGIGTAREQYF. The CDR3 DNA sequence: TGTGCCAGCAGTACGTTGGGTATCGGGACGGCCCGCGAGCAGTACTTC.

V is TRBV20-1 and J is TRBJ1-1; D is undetermined. With 0 bases removed from V and 8 bases from J, the gap between germline ends came to 7 bases. CDR1 is DFQATT and CDR2 is SNEGSKA in the germline V gene (reference sequence). This CDR3 comprises 11 residues. The CDR3 is CSARDVTEAFF. CDR3 bases: TGCAGTGCTAGAGATGTGACGGAAGCTTTCTTT.

This clonotype was counted only a few times. The J gene is TRBJ2-1, the V gene TRBV7-6; 10 bases fit TRBD2. The junction had 13 bases not matched to a gene; V was cut back by 5 bases and J by 3 bases. This CDR3 contains 18 residues. Germline CDR1 and CDR2: SGHVS and FNYEAQ. DNA for the CDR3: TGTGCCAGCAGCCCTAGGACTAGCGGCCGAGGGGTCTACAATGAGCAGTTCTTC. This codes for CASSPRTSGRGVYNEQFF.

The CDR3 reads CASSQRERDGELFF. The CDR3 DNA follows: TGTGCCAGCAGCCAGAGGGAAAGGGACGGGGAGCTGTTTTTT. This chain uses TRBV3-1 with TRBJ2-2, with D maybe TRBD2 (5 bases). From germline, CDR1 is LGHDT and CDR2 YNNKEL (reference sequence). The CDR3 sequence is 14 residues long. The germline V and J ends were trimmed by 3 bases and 7 bases, with 12 bases remaining between them.

CDR3 nucleotide sequence: TGTGCCAGCAGTTTAAGCCCAGAGGGATTGCTATATGGCTACACCTTC. It translates to CASSLSPEGLLYGYTF. J is TRBJ1-2 and V is TRBV28; D is unclear. CDR1 and CDR2 from the germline V gene are MDHEN and SYDVKM. The V gene lost 2 bases and the J gene lost 5 bases, with 18 bases spanning the gap. This CDR3 spans 16 amino acids.

This clonotype was picked up a small number of times. The chain employs TRBV29-1 and TRBJ2-1; D is unclear. Germline loops: CDR1 SQVTM, CDR2 ANQGSEA. Between the trimmed V and J ends, which lost 3 bases and 8 bases, there was a span of 11 bases. CDR3 length equals 12 residues. CDR3 amino acids: CSVDFRYDEQFF. The CDR3 nucleotides are TGCAGCGTTGACTTCCGGTACGATGAGCAGTTCTTC.

The chain recombines TRBV21-1 with TRBJ1-4; TRBD1, as called in the table, went unchecked against the DNA. TRBV21-1 is flagged as a pseudogene. This CDR3 region has 17 residues. The CDR3 here is CASSACPGQGEDEKLFF. CDR3 in DNA: TGTGCCAGCAGCGCCTGTCCGGGACAGGGGGAAGATGAAAAACTGTTTTTT.

The chain is built from TRBV5-6 and TRBJ2-1, with 9 bases that match TRBD2. The CDR3 contains 16 residues. Unmatched junction bases numbered 12, after V lost 4 bases and J lost 7 bases. Germline V gene lookup returns CDR1 SGHDT and CDR2 YYEEEE. In DNA form, the CDR3 reads TGTGCCAGCAGCCCGCGAGGGACTAGCAAGAATAATGAGCAGTTCTTC. It yields the protein CASSPRGTSKNNEQFF.

There are a few counts of this clonotype. The chain links TRBV29-1 to TRBJ2-5, with TRBD2 matching 9 bases. The length of the CDR3 is 15 residues. Germline trimming cut 4 bases from V and 1 base from J; bases unmatched to any gene: 7. Germline loops: CDR1 SQVTM, CDR2 ANQGSEA. CDR3 region: CSVGPRGRAQETQYF. CDR3 sequence (DNA): TGCAGCGTTGGACCTCGCGGGAGGGCCCAAGAGACCCAGTACTTC.

The J gene is TRBJ2-7, the V gene TRBV10-3; TRBD1 matches 9 bases. Trimming took 6 bases from V and 3 from J; bases not matched to a gene: 3. Germline lookup yields CDR1 ENHRY and CDR2 SYGVKD. The CDR3 is made up of 13 amino acids. The CDR3 region has the DNA TGTGCCATCAGCCGGGACAGGGTCTACGAGCAGTACTTC. Its protein product is CAISRDRVYEQYF.

This clonotype was seen a single time. The chain links TRBV6-2 or TRBV6-3 to TRBJ2-3, with 7 bases that match TRBD2. The CDR3 spans 12 residues. Looked up from germline, CDR1 is MNHEY and CDR2 is SVGEGT. Germline trimming cut 6 bases from V and 13 bases from J; bases unmatched to any gene: 10. DNA of the CDR3: TGTGCCAGCAGGGAAAGGGACTACAAGAAGTATTTT. It is translated as CASRERDYKKYF.

The rearrangement joins TRBV4-1 to TRBJ2-3; perhaps TRBD2 as D (6 bases). The CDR3 is 16 amino acids. V was trimmed by 1 base and J by 0 bases, leaving 11 bases between them. Germline lookup yields CDR1 MGHRA and CDR2 YSYEKL. CDR3 coding DNA: TGCGCCAGCAGCCAAGGACGACTAGGCAGCACAGATACGCAGTATTTT. It yields the protein CASSQGRLGSTDTQYF.

The chain has TRBV20-1 and TRBJ1-5, with D possibly matching TRBD1 (5 bases). The CDR3 totals 14 residues. V was clipped by 2 bases and J by 9 bases, with 17 bases between them. From germline, CDR1 is DFQATT and CDR2 SNEGSKA (reference sequence). In DNA, the CDR3 is TGCAGTGCTAGATTCGGGTCGCCCGGGGGGCCCCAGCATTTT. Protein: CSARFGSPGGPQHF.

This chain joins TRBV19 and TRBJ2-5, with D maybe TRBD2 (7 bases). There are 15 residues in the CDR3. The V end lost 3 bases, the J end lost 11 bases, and 22 bases lay between the germline ends. Germline CDR1 LNHDA, CDR2 SQIVND (reference sequence). This CDR3 is CASSIPLGGRSEQYF. The CDR3 DNA follows: TGTGCCAGTAGTATCCCGCTGGGGGGGCGATCTGAGCAGTACTTC.

This clonotype was detected only once. The chain carries TRBV10-3 and TRBJ1-1, with a possible D match to TRBD1 (5 bases). CDR1 is ENHRY and CDR2 is SYGVKD in the germline V gene. The V end lost 0 bases, the J end lost 4 bases, and 9 bases lay between the germline ends. The CDR3 length is 14 residues. CDR3 sequence: CAISESKGLTEAFF. CDR3 nucleotides: TGTGCCATCAGTGAGTCTAAGGGGCTCACTGAAGCTTTCTTT.

V gene TRBV6-5 combines with J gene TRBJ2-7, with 9 bases fitting TRBD2. CDR1 and CDR2 (germline): MNHEY, SVGAGI. V was clipped by 6 bases and J by 7 bases; unmatched bases: 13. The CDR3 spans 15 residues. The DNA for the CDR3 is TGTGCCAGCAGACTTAGCGGGGGAAACTACAATGAGCAGTACTTC. This encodes CASRLSGGNYNEQYF.

Note on this clonotype: The DNA is omitted, as the CDR3 cannot be located on it reliably, and the CDR3 follows TCRdb's listing. The chain employs TRBV27 and TRBJ2-6; TRBD1, the table's D call, was not compared with the DNA. Germline V gives CDR1 MNHEY, CDR2 SMNVEV (reference sequence). A total of 18 residues make up the CDR3, ends included. The CDR3 sequence: CTSRGKTGVGSGANVPTF.

The chain combines TRBV7-9 with TRBJ1-2; the match to TRBD1 covers 9 bases. This CDR3 has 15 residues. CDR1 is SEHNR and CDR2 is FQNEAQ in the germline V gene (reference sequence). V shed 5 bases and J 4 bases; nucleotides not matched to a gene: 8. CDR3 protein: CASSRDRGWIYGYTF. For the CDR3, the DNA is TGTGCCAGCAGCCGAGACAGGGGGTGGATCTATGGCTACACCTTC.

For this clonotype: A much larger clone sits a single nucleotide away, making a read error possible. The J gene is TRBJ1-2, the V gene TRBV20-1; unclear D gene. The CDR3 runs to 11 residues. Germline V gives CDR1 DFQATT, CDR2 SNEGSKA (reference sequence). The CDR3: CRARGHEGYTF. As DNA, the CDR3 is TGCAGGGCTAGAGGCCACGAGGGCTACACCTTC.

The CDR3 region is CASSLAYMQETQYF. The CDR3, as DNA: TGTGCCAGCAGCTTAGCGTACATGCAAGAGACCCAGTACTTC. The rearrangement uses TRBV7-2 and TRBJ2-5; D is unclear. Germline values: CDR1 SGHTA, CDR2 FQGNSA. The CDR3 length is 14 residues. Trimming stripped 0 bases from V and 2 bases from J, with 7 bases between.